The rows below give T cell receptor beta chains drawn from one sample of a study of T cells of healthy individuals. MiXCR, applied by TCRdb to the 5' RACE reads, yields one record per CDR3 protein. The sample comprises about 100,000 distinct CDR3 sequences, approximately 15% of which are singletons, and around 6.5% rests with the top ten. The receptor source for this set is a human donor in good health. CDR3s include the opening cysteine and the closing phenylalanine or tryptophan. The D gene is left open where the match is weak. Some rows mark clone size as missing; the rest say once, few, many or name a class of expanded clone.

D: -; V: TRBV10-3; J: TRBJ1-1; size: many; DNA: TGTGCCATCAGTGCCTCTGCAAGGGAGGAAGCTTTCTTT; CDR3: CAISASAREEAFF
D: TRBD1; V: TRBV6-6; J: TRBJ1-5; size: -; DNA: TGTGCCAGCAGCCGGGACAGGGGTATAGAGCCCCAGCATTTT; CDR3: CASSRDRGIEPQHF
D: -; V: TRBV7-9; J: TRBJ2-7; size: few; DNA: TGTGCCAGCAGCCTTTGGGGGGTCTACGAGCAGTACTTC; CDR3: CASSLWGVYEQYF
D: -; V: TRBV20-1; J: TRBJ1-6; size: many; DNA: TGCAGTGCTAGCCCCGAGGCAGGGGAGACTTCACCCCTCCACTTT; CDR3: CSASPEAGETSPLHF
D: -; V: TRBV18; J: TRBJ2-7; size: -; DNA: TGTGCCAGCTCACCACGAGAGGGGCCGGGCGAGCAGTACTTC; CDR3: CASSPREGPGEQYF
D: TRBD2; V: TRBV7-9; J: TRBJ2-3; size: -; DNA: TGTGCCAGCACGCGGGAGGGCCACGATACGCAGTATTTT; CDR3: CASTREGHDTQYF
D: -; V: TRBV6-5; J: TRBJ1-2; size: -; DNA: TGTGCCAGCAGTTACTCCCCGACAGTTCTCTATGGCTACACCTTC; CDR3: CASSYSPTVLYGYTF
D: -; V: TRBV7-2; J: TRBJ2-7; size: many; DNA: TGTGCCAGCAGTCCTACCGAGGGGGGACCGCAAACCTACGAGCAGTACTTC; CDR3: CASSPTEGGPQTYEQYF
D: -; V: TRBV28; J: TRBJ1-1; size: -; DNA: TGTGCCAGCAGATTCTCTCGTGTGAACACTGAAGCTTTCTTT; CDR3: CASRFSRVNTEAFF
D: TRBD1; V: TRBV28; J: TRBJ1-5; size: -; DNA: TGTGCCAGCAGGGGACAGGGGGACCAGCCCCAGCATTTT; CDR3: CASRGQGDQPQHF
D: -; V: TRBV4-1; J: TRBJ2-5; size: -; DNA: TGCGCCAGCAGCCAAGATTGGGGCCGAGAGACCCAGTACTTC; CDR3: CASSQDWGRETQYF
D: -; V: TRBV10-3; J: TRBJ1-2; size: -; DNA: TGTGCCATCAGTGGCGGGGGCCTCCGGTCGTCGTCTTTTAACTATGGCTACACCTTC; CDR3: CAISGGGLRSSSFNYGYTF
D: TRBD2; V: TRBV5-4; J: TRBJ2-7; size: many; DNA: TGTGCCAGCAGCTTGGATCGCGGGAGGGCCGTAGTCCGCGAGCAGTACTTC; CDR3: CASSLDRGRAVVREQYF
D: TRBD2; V: TRBV15; J: TRBJ2-7; size: few; DNA: TGTGCCACCAGCAGATCGACTAGCGGAGCCCACTACGAGCAGTACTTC; CDR3: CATSRSTSGAHYEQYF
D: -; V: TRBV4-2; J: TRBJ2-1; size: -; DNA: TGTGCCAGCAGCCACCCCAGGATCGTCTCCTACAATGAGCAGTTCTTC; CDR3: CASSHPRIVSYNEQFF
D: -; V: TRBV10-3; J: TRBJ2-2; size: many; DNA: TGTGCCATCCCGTCAGCGGCCGGGGAGCTGTTTTTT; CDR3: CAIPSAAGELFF
D: -; V: TRBV4-2; J: TRBJ2-1; size: few; DNA: TGTGCCAGCAGCCAAGATCTAATCTTCCAGTTCTTC; CDR3: CASSQDLIFQFF
D: -; V: TRBV9; J: TRBJ2-3; size: -; DNA: TGTGCCAGCAGCGTAAGCTTTCGGGGAGCAGATACGCAGTATTTT; CDR3: CASSVSFRGADTQYF
D: TRBD1; V: TRBV2; J: TRBJ2-7; size: few; DNA: TGTGCCAGCAGAGGGACAGGGGCTTACGAGCAGTACTTC; CDR3: CASRGTGAYEQYF
D: -; V: TRBV5-5; J: TRBJ2-2; size: -; DNA: TGTGCCAGCAGCTTGGGATGGGAGGACACCGGGGAGCTGTTTTTT; CDR3: CASSLGWEDTGELFF
D: TRBD1; V: TRBV19; J: TRBJ1-5; size: many; DNA: TGTGCCAGTAGTGGGTGGACCCGACAGGGGGCATATCAGCCCCAGCATTTT; CDR3: CASSGWTRQGAYQPQHF
D: -; V: TRBV20-1; J: TRBJ2-5; size: once; DNA: TGCAGTGCTCGCCTGCAGGGCGGAGAGACCCAGTACTTC; CDR3: CSARLQGGETQYF
D: TRBD1; V: TRBV6-4; J: TRBJ1-6; size: -; DNA: TGTGCCAGCAGTCCCGGGACAGGGGCAGATAATTCACCCCTCCACTTT; CDR3: CASSPGTGADNSPLHF
D: TRBD1; V: TRBV28; J: TRBJ1-1; size: many; DNA: TGTGCCAGCAGGGGGGGGACAGGGAACACTGAAGCTTTCTTT; CDR3: CASRGGTGNTEAFF
D: TRBD2; V: TRBV23-1; J: TRBJ2-1; size: -; DNA: TGCGCCAGCAGTCAAATCTCGCTCCCTAGCGGGGCCCCCTACAATGAGCAGTTCTTC; CDR3: CASSQISLPSGAPYNEQFF
D: TRBD1; V: TRBV12-3/TRBV12-4; J: TRBJ2-2; size: -; DNA: TGTGCCAGCAGCCCCTCAGGGGGTAGGGAGCTGTTTTTT; CDR3: CASSPSGGRELFF
D: -; V: TRBV5-6; J: TRBJ2-5; size: few; DNA: TGTGCCAGCAGCCTGAGAGGGGGGGGAGAGACCCAGTACTTC; CDR3: CASSLRGGGETQYF
D: -; V: TRBV5-1; J: TRBJ1-4; size: -; DNA: TGCGCCAGCAGCCCCGGACAGTTAAATGAAAAACTGTTTTTT; CDR3: CASSPGQLNEKLFF
D: -; V: TRBV5-1; J: TRBJ2-7; size: -; DNA: TGCGCCAGCAGCTTGGGGGTGATTAGCTCCTACGAGCAGTACTTC; CDR3: CASSLGVISSYEQYF